This T cell receptor (beta chain) was retrieved from a study of blood T cells in healthy people across ages. Samples each had at least 6 micrograms of total RNA extracted. Through a sample-barcoded 5' primer and a J-beta primer mix, a second PCR was run for about 6 to 12 cycles. Via MiXCR, TCRdb re-called the 5' RACE reads, giving one row per CDR3 protein. Of 850,000 to 950,000 distinct CDR3 sequences in the sample, 29% were seen once. Trimming cost V 3 bases and J 3 bases, with 14 bases left between them. Germline V gives CDR1 LNHNV, CDR2 YYDKDF (reference sequence). The CDR3 runs to 15 residues. This clonotype was picked up a small number of times.

This TCR was recovered from an elderly woman in good health. Input material: blood. The chain recombines TRBV15 with TRBJ1-1; no firm D call. The CDR3 region is CATSSRTASHTEAFF. The CDR3 DNA reads TGTGCCACCAGCAGTCGGACGGCCTCTCACACTGAAGCTTTCTTT.